Sequencing of this T cell receptor beta chain was carried out in a study of OX40 agonist ivuxolimab in advanced cancers. Study in general: Patients receiving dose escalation had hepatocellular carcinoma, melanoma, renal cell or head and neck cancer. Cohort: more than 75% men, mean age roughly 60, aged roughly 23 to 90.

Germline-derived CDR1 and CDR2 are KGHSH and LQKENI. This CDR3 is built from 11 residues. The ends were cut back, 7 bases at V and 5 bases at J, with 6 bases in the middle. Whole-study findings and limits: Fewer expanded clones were found on average in CD4+ than in CD8+ T cells. At 0.1 to 3.0 mg/kg, clonal expansion of CD4+ and CD8+ blood T cells had occurred by week 6.

Clones were read by immunoSEQ multiplex PCR, and TCRdb kept only the in-frame ones, dropping some. This repertoire shows under 25,000 clones, approximately 85% found once; its top ten account for 2.5% to 3.5%. About this clone: Antigen specificity is unknown.

The sequence was obtained from an adult with an advanced solid tumor such as melanoma, head and neck, liver or kidney cancer. The rearrangement links TRBV18 to TRBJ2-1; D ambiguous. The sample consisted of CD4+ or CD8+ T cells sorted from blood, taken in a trial of the OX40 agonist ivuxolimab. The CDR3 nucleotides read TGTGCCAGCTTGACCCACAATGAGCAGTTCTTC. This gives the protein CASLTHNEQFF.